One sample yielded the 2 T cell receptor beta chains listed below, sequenced in a study of chemoradiotherapy in HPV16-positive cancers. The assay was immunoSEQ multiplex PCR, and TCRdb's table has in-frame clones only and misses some. Here the sample spans about 39,000 clones, 75% to 85% being singletons. Sequencing used blood, obtained from a patient who underwent chemoradiotherapy. Receptor source: a human donor with HPV-associated anogenital cancer.

This chain links TRBV2 with TRBJ1-1, with TRBD1 matching over 7 bases. The CDR3 consists of 12 residues. With V trimmed by 8 bases and J by 6 bases, 6 bases remained unmatched. Germline V gives CDR1 SNHLY, CDR2 FYNNEI. CDR3 amino acids: CASQSRGSEAFF. The DNA for the CDR3 is TGTGCCAGCCAAAGCAGGGGGTCTGAAGCTTTCTTT.

This chain joins TRBV7-6 and TRBJ2-2, with D possibly being TRBD1 (6 bases). The CDR3 is 15 amino acids. From germline, CDR1 is SGHVS and CDR2 FNYEAQ. V was pared by 2 bases and J by 6 bases, with 13 bases between. CDR3 bases: TGTGCCAGCAGCTTAACAGAACAGGGTCCCGGGGAGCTGTTTTTT. It translates to CASSLTEQGPGELFF.